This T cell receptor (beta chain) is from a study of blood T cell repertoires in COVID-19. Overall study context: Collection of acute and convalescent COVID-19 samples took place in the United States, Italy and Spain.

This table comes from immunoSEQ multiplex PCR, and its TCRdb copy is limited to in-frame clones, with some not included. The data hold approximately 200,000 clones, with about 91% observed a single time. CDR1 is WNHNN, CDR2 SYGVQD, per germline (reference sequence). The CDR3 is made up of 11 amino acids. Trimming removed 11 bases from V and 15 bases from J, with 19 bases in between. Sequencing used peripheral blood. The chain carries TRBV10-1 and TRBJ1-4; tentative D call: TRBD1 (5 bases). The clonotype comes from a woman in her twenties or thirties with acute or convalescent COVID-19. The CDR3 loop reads CAGLWGGSMFF. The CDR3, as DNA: TGCGCCGGCCTCTGGGGGGGTTCAATGTTTTTT.